This entry features one T cell receptor (beta chain) sequence. Followed longitudinally, the Seattle patients had been enrolled during active infection. CDR3 length: 16 amino acids. Germline lookup yields CDR1 KGHDR and CDR2 SFDVKD. With 9 bases removed from V and 12 bases from J, the gap between germline ends came to 29 bases. This specimen comes from a study of blood T cell repertoires in COVID-19. Study overall: The United States, Italy and Spain were the sources of the acute and convalescent COVID-19 samples. From T cells, B-cell-depleted T cells, or PBMCs came the material, which was cDNA or gDNA.

The assay was immunoSEQ multiplex PCR, and TCRdb's table has in-frame clones only and misses some. The table lists about 260,000 clones, 91% of them singletons, with approximately 2.5% in the top ten. The gene calls are TRBV24-1 and TRBJ2-1, with a possible D match to TRBD2 (6 bases). Sequencing was done on a sample of peripheral blood. This TCR was recovered from a person in their late teens or twenties with COVID-19, enrolled during active disease. CDR3 nucleotide sequence: TGTGCCACCCCACTTCGCCGCTTGCGACGGGACTCGCGGCAGTTCTTC. It is translated as CATPLRRLRRDSRQFF.